These T cell receptor beta chains were read from a single sample in a study of T cells after yellow fever vaccination. TCRdb reprocessed the 5' RACE reads with MiXCR, giving one entry per CDR3 protein. This sample has more than 450,000 distinct CDR3 sequences; 20% to 25% occur once, and the top ten carry less than 20%. Source: PBMCs, taken less than 25 days after the first yellow fever vaccination. The receptors originated from a man younger than 35 who received the YFV17D yellow fever vaccine. Both conserved end residues are part of each CDR3. A D gene is named only where the DNA matches it firmly. Not every row has a clone size; where given, it reads once, few, many or a size class.

CDR3 DNA: TGTGCCATCAGCGGACTAGCGGGTCAAAGCTCCTACAATGAGCAGTTCTTC; CDR3 protein: CAISGLAGQSSYNEQFF; D gene: TRBD2; J gene: TRBJ2-1; CDR3 length: 17; clone size: many; V gene: TRBV10-3
CDR3 DNA: TGTGCCAGCAGCCCTACGGAAGAAGCTTTCTTT; CDR3 protein: CASSPTEEAFF; D gene: NA; J gene: TRBJ1-1; CDR3 length: 11; clone size: NA; V gene: TRBV7-9
CDR3 DNA: TGTGCCAGCAGCTTACAGACTAGCGGGGGGGCCGGCAATGAGCAGTTCTTC; CDR3 protein: CASSLQTSGGAGNEQFF; D gene: TRBD2; J gene: TRBJ2-1; CDR3 length: 17; clone size: NA; V gene: TRBV7-2
CDR3 DNA: TGCGCCAGCAGCGTGGGGGAGGAGGGCGGCACTGAAGCTTTCTTT; CDR3 protein: CASSVGEEGGTEAFF; D gene: NA; J gene: TRBJ1-1; CDR3 length: 15; clone size: NA; V gene: TRBV5-1
CDR3 DNA: TGTGCTAGTGGTTTGTTCAGCCTCACCACAGATACGCAGTATTTT; CDR3 protein: CASGLFSLTTDTQYF; D gene: NA; J gene: TRBJ2-3; CDR3 length: 15; clone size: few; V gene: TRBV12-5
CDR3 DNA: TGTGCCAGCAGTCCGCTAGGGTCCGCCGGGCCCAACGGGGAGCTGTTTTTT; CDR3 protein: CASSPLGSAGPNGELFF; D gene: NA; J gene: TRBJ2-2; CDR3 length: 17; clone size: NA; V gene: TRBV5-4
CDR3 DNA: TGTGCCAGCAGCTTAGTAGTCCTAGCGGGGGGACGGGAGACCCAGTACTTC; CDR3 protein: CASSLVVLAGGRETQYF; D gene: TRBD2; J gene: TRBJ2-5; CDR3 length: 17; clone size: NA; V gene: TRBV7-6
CDR3 DNA: TGCAGCGTTGTTGTAGCGGGGGGTTTTAATGAGCAGTTCTTC; CDR3 protein: CSVVVAGGFNEQFF; D gene: TRBD2; J gene: TRBJ2-1; CDR3 length: 14; clone size: few; V gene: TRBV29-1
CDR3 DNA: TGTGCCAGCAGCCAAGGGGGGGGGCGAATGGACAATGAGCAGTTCTTC; CDR3 protein: CASSQGGGRMDNEQFF; D gene: NA; J gene: TRBJ2-1; CDR3 length: 16; clone size: NA; V gene: TRBV4-2
CDR3 DNA: TGTGCCAGCAGTTTGCAGGGGGCGCGGTCCGGGGAGCTGTTTTTT; CDR3 protein: CASSLQGARSGELFF; D gene: TRBD1; J gene: TRBJ2-2; CDR3 length: 15; clone size: NA; V gene: TRBV12-3/TRBV12-4
CDR3 DNA: TGCGCCAGCAGCCAAGAGCCCACTGGGGGTTCACCCCTCCACTTT; CDR3 protein: CASSQEPTGGSPLHF; D gene: NA; J gene: TRBJ1-6; CDR3 length: 15; clone size: few; V gene: TRBV4-1
CDR3 DNA: TGCGCCAGCAGCTCCCCCGAGAGCTCTGGAAACACCATATATTTT; CDR3 protein: CASSSPESSGNTIYF; D gene: NA; J gene: TRBJ1-3; CDR3 length: 15; clone size: once; V gene: TRBV5-1
CDR3 DNA: TGTGCCAGCAGCAACCGAGGCGGGTATACGCAGTATTTT; CDR3 protein: CASSNRGGYTQYF; D gene: NA; J gene: TRBJ2-3; CDR3 length: 13; clone size: few; V gene: TRBV7-6
CDR3 DNA: TGCGCCAGCAGCTTGGGGTCAGCCCCCGAGACCCAGTACTTC; CDR3 protein: CASSLGSAPETQYF; D gene: NA; J gene: TRBJ2-5; CDR3 length: 14; clone size: NA; V gene: TRBV5-1
CDR3 DNA: TGTGCCAGCAGTTGGGACAGGGTAAGGACTGAAGCTTTCTTT; CDR3 protein: CASSWDRVRTEAFF; D gene: TRBD1; J gene: TRBJ1-1; CDR3 length: 14; clone size: NA; V gene: TRBV6-5
CDR3 DNA: TGCAGTGCGCCGCGCCGGGGCGCCAGCCAAGAGACCCAGTACTTC; CDR3 protein: CSAPRRGASQETQYF; D gene: NA; J gene: TRBJ2-5; CDR3 length: 15; clone size: few; V gene: TRBV20-1
CDR3 DNA: TGCGCCAGCAGTCAACTTGACGTTCATGAGGTTGAAAAACTGTTTTTT; CDR3 protein: CASSQLDVHEVEKLFF; D gene: NA; J gene: TRBJ1-4; CDR3 length: 16; clone size: NA; V gene: TRBV23-1